The 22 T cell receptor beta chains reported below all come from one sample, sequenced in a study of cytomegalovirus exposure and HLA in healthy donors. Vbeta (60) and Jbeta (13) primers were used in the PCR. Sequenced by immunoSEQ multiplex PCR; TCRdb stores in-frame clones only, minus some. The sample includes fewer than 110,000 clones, around four fifths of them seen just once. Sequences were obtained from PBMCs. The receptor source for this set is a man aged 35-49 years in good health and CMV-seronegative.

Regarding this clone: The junction and the germline gene differ at one end; a read error may be behind it. The chain combines TRBV19 with TRBJ2-6, with D maybe TRBD1 (6 bases). The CDR3 length is 15 residues. The V gene's germline CDR1 is LNHDA and CDR2 SQIVND (reference sequence). The CDR3 loop is CASSIGGSGTNVLTF. The DNA of the CDR3 is TGTGCCAGTAGTATTGGGGGCTCTGGGACCAACGTCCTGACTTTC.

The table lists this clone with a few counts. J is TRBJ2-3 and V is TRBV18, with TRBD2 matching over 12 bases. This CDR3 region has 15 residues. The J segment lost 5 bases and the V segment lost 4 bases, leaving 4 bases of the junction unmatched. The V gene's germline CDR1 is KGHSH and CDR2 LQKENI. Here the CDR3 reads CASSRTSGAEDTQYF. CDR3 bases: TGTGCCAGCTCACGGACTAGCGGGGCGGAAGATACGCAGTATTTT.

In regard to this clone: At one end, the junction sequence differs from germline, possibly due to a read error. V gene TRBV7-9 combines with J gene TRBJ1-4; 8 positions agree with TRBD1. The CDR3 is made up of 16 amino acids. Germline V gene sequence: CDR1 SEHNR, CDR2 FQNEAQ (reference sequence). CDR3 protein: CSSSLTGAATNEKLFF. The CDR3 DNA sequence: TGTTCCAGCAGCTTGACAGGGGCGGCAACTAATGAAAAACTGTTTTTT.

This chain links TRBV19 with TRBJ2-2; 7 bases match TRBD1. V was pared by 7 bases and J by 10 bases, with 3 bases of the junction left unmatched. The CDR3 consists of 11 residues. Germline assignment: CDR1 LNHDA and CDR2 SQIVND (reference sequence). The CDR3 loop reads CASTTGVELFF. The CDR3 nucleotides are TGTGCCAGTACCACAGGGGTGGAGCTGTTTTTT.

J is TRBJ2-3 and V is TRBV11-2; D remains unclear. Trimming pared 5 bases from V and 0 bases from J, leaving 24 bases between. This CDR3 comprises 19 residues. The germline V gene has CDR1 SGHAT and CDR2 FQNNGV. CDR3: CASSLNRGPATYSTDTQYF. CDR3 nucleotides: TGTGCCAGCAGCCTCAATCGAGGTCCCGCCACTTACAGCACAGATACGCAGTATTTT.

The chain combines TRBV19 with TRBJ1-4; 10 bases line up with TRBD1. CDR1 and CDR2 (germline): LNHDA, SQIVND (reference sequence). Trimming at V came to 7 bases and at J to 4 bases, leaving 3 bases not matched to a gene. There are 14 residues in the CDR3. The CDR3 bases are TGTGCCAGTACCGGGGACAGGGGTAATGAAAAACTGTTTTTT. It is translated as CASTGDRGNEKLFF.

In this sample, this clone turned up a few times. The chain uses TRBV6-5 and TRBJ2-7; a weak D match, TRBD2 (5 bases). CDR1 and CDR2 (germline): MNHEY, SVGAGI. Trimming stripped 0 bases from V and 0 bases from J, with 12 bases between. This CDR3 comprises 16 residues. The CDR3 protein is CASSYSPGRFSYEQYF. The CDR3 DNA reads as TGTGCCAGCAGTTACTCTCCGGGGAGATTCTCCTACGAGCAGTACTTC.

The chain links TRBV30 to TRBJ1-5; D perhaps matches TRBD1 (5 bases). Germline CDR1 GTSNPN, CDR2 SVGIG (reference sequence). Trimming took off 0 bases at V and 3 bases at J, with 6 bases between the two ends. The CDR3 spans 13 residues. The CDR3 region has the DNA TGTGCCTGGAGTGTACAGGACAATCAGCCCCAGCATTTT. Residues: CAWSVQDNQPQHF.

The count of this clone is one. V is TRBV11-2 and J is TRBJ2-1; 7 bases match TRBD1. The CDR3 is 14 amino acids. V gave up 5 bases and J gave up 5 bases; unmatched junction bases: 6. Germline V lookup: CDR1 SGHAT, CDR2 FQNNGV. The CDR3: CASSPPGQNNEQFF. Here the CDR3 DNA reads TGTGCCAGCAGCCCCCCGGGACAGAACAATGAGCAGTTCTTC.

V is TRBV9 and J is TRBJ1-6; D remains unclear. The CDR3 totals 14 residues. The V and J ends lost 0 bases and 9 bases respectively, with 10 bases between them. The V gene's germline CDR1 is SGDLS and CDR2 YYNGEE. In DNA, the CDR3 is TGTGCCAGCAGCGTAGGGGAGTTTCGTTCACCCCTCCACTTT. Its translation: CASSVGEFRSPLHF.

This clone was found once. This chain links TRBV2 with TRBJ1-1; weak D call: TRBD1 (6 bases). Germline values: CDR1 SNHLY, CDR2 FYNNEI. V was cut by 5 bases and J by 0 bases, with 10 bases left in between. The CDR3 contains 14 residues. CDR3 in amino acids: CASSRDMMNTEAFF. CDR3 coding DNA: TGTGCCAGCAGTAGGGACATGATGAACACTGAAGCTTTCTTT.

V gene TRBV7-9 combines with J gene TRBJ1-1, with D possibly TRBD1 on 6 matching bases. This CDR3 has 13 residues. Per germline, CDR1 SEHNR and CDR2 FQNEAQ (reference sequence). V lost 4 bases and J lost 1, with 7 bases in between. The CDR3 is CASSWTENTEAFF. The CDR3 DNA reads TGTGCCAGCAGCTGGACAGAGAACACTGAAGCTTTCTTT.

J is TRBJ1-4 and V is TRBV15; D uncertain. The germline V gene has CDR1 LNHNV and CDR2 YYDKDF (reference sequence). The CDR3 has 11 residues. The V end was cut by 8 bases, the J end by 5 bases, with 6 bases between. CDR3 DNA: TGTGCCACCGGCCAGAATGAAAAACTGTTTTTT. The encoded protein is CATGQNEKLFF.

This clone was recorded once. The genes are TRBV6-1 and TRBJ1-1; 8 positions match TRBD1. The CDR3 spans 15 residues. V lost 4 bases and J lost 1; bases outside the gene matches: 5. From germline, CDR1 is MNHNS and CDR2 SASEGT. The CDR3, as DNA: TGTGCCAGCAGTGGCCCCGGGACAGGGAACACTGAAGCTTTCTTT. It translates to CASSGPGTGNTEAFF.

This clone was recorded only once. The V gene is TRBV10-2, the J gene TRBJ2-7; D is perhaps TRBD1 (6 bases). V was shortened by 6 bases and J by 1 base, with 10 bases between the two germline ends. The CDR3 contains 13 residues. Germline CDR1 and CDR2: WSHSY and SAAADI. The CDR3 bases are TGCGCCAGCAGCCAGGGGTCATCCTACGAGCAGTACGTC. It codes for CASSQGSSYEQYV.

V gene TRBV6-1 combines with J gene TRBJ2-3, with 13 bases identical to TRBD2. From germline, CDR1 is MNHNS and CDR2 SASEGT. The CDR3 runs to 15 residues. Trimming removed 6 bases from V and 4 bases from J; junction bases left unmatched: 4. The CDR3 DNA reads TGTGCCAGCAGCGGGACTAGCGGGGTGGCAGATACGCAGTATTTT. The encoded protein is CASSGTSGVADTQYF.

The chain links TRBV18 to TRBJ1-1; 8 positions agree with TRBD1. This CDR3 region has 15 residues. The V gene end was trimmed by 6 bases and the J gene end by 7 bases; junction bases not matched to a gene: 13. In germline, CDR1 is KGHSH, CDR2 LQKENI. CDR3 amino acids: CASSQSGQGADEAFF. The CDR3 DNA follows: TGTGCCAGCTCCCAAAGCGGACAGGGAGCGGATGAAGCTTTCTTT.

This sequence joins TRBV9 and TRBJ2-1; 7 nucleotides line up with TRBD2. This CDR3 spans 13 amino acids. Germline trimming cut 4 bases from V and 5 bases from J; bases unmatched to any gene: 3. Germline loops: CDR1 SGDLS, CDR2 YYNGEE. CDR3 protein: CASSPGTNNEQFF. The CDR3 DNA follows: TGTGCCAGCAGCCCCGGGACTAACAATGAGCAGTTCTTC.

The chain couples TRBV29-1 to TRBJ1-5; D uncertain. V dropped 0 bases and J dropped 6 bases, with 6 bases sitting between them. The CDR3 consists of 12 residues. CDR1 is SQVTM, CDR2 ANQGSEA, per germline. CDR3 DNA sequence: TGCAGCGTTGAAGATGAGGGTCAGCCCCAGCATTTT. It codes for CSVEDEGQPQHF.

The chain uses TRBV28 and TRBJ2-7; D not resolved. In germline, CDR1 is MDHEN, CDR2 SYDVKM. The CDR3 loop spans 12 amino acids. CDR3 bases: TGTGCCGGCAGTTTAATGGCTAGCGAGCAGTACGTC. Translating it yields CAGSLMASEQYV.

CDR3 DNA: TGTGCCAGTAGTATCTTACAGGGCGGCTACACCTTC. Its translation is CASSILQGGYTF. The chain couples TRBV19 to TRBJ1-2, with a weak D call TRBD1 (6 bases). Trimming cost V 3 bases and J 8 bases, with 10 bases left between them. The germline V gene encodes CDR1 LNHDA and CDR2 SQIVND (reference sequence). There are 12 residues in the CDR3.

The chain couples TRBV2 to TRBJ1-2, with D tentatively TRBD1 (6 bases). Germline V gene sequence: CDR1 SNHLY, CDR2 FYNNEI. Trimming cost V 6 bases and J 5 bases, with 16 bases left between them. CDR3 length equals 14 residues. The CDR3 spells CASSAGQIGYGYTF. In DNA form, the CDR3 reads TGTGCCAGCAGCGCCGGACAGATAGGATATGGCTACACCTTC.